The present entry profiles one T cell receptor (beta chain) with its context. Antigen specificity is unknown. This sample was included in a study of T cell responses to AZD1222 COVID-19 vaccine. The overall study: Second doses were pooled across both intervals (about 4 or about 12 weeks). Study-wide points: In the spike-specific TCR repertoire, nearly half reportedly target unmutated variant regions. Baseline seropositivity characterized only 5 or 6 AZD1222 recipients.

Sequencing used immunoSEQ multiplex PCR; TCRdb keeps in-frame clones, though not all of them. Seen here are 100,000 to 150,000 clones, around 90% observed once, and the top ten hold about 5.6%. CDR3 length: 12 amino acids. Deletions cut 3 bases from V and 4 bases from J, with 7 bases between. Germline CDR1 reads SGHRS; CDR2 reads YFSETQ. The V call is TRBV5-1, the J call TRBJ1-1; no reliable D call. The sequencing used peripheral blood, collected on day 0 of AZD1222 vaccination. This receptor was obtained from an adult in good health. The CDR3 reads CASSSDLTEAFF. The CDR3, as DNA: TGCGCCAGCAGCTCGGACCTCACTGAAGCTTTCTTT.